One sample yielded the 21 T cell receptor beta chains listed below, sequenced in a study of blood T cell repertoires in COVID-19. Assay used: immunoSEQ multiplex PCR; TCRdb lists only in-frame clones, some missing. The sample holds under 300,000 clones, 83% seen once. The material sequenced was peripheral blood. The receptors here all came from a woman aged 45-60 years who had recovered from COVID-19.

The chain is built from TRBV10-3 and TRBJ2-1, with 10 nucleotides matching TRBD2. V trimming: 2 bases; J trimming: 6 bases; junction bases outside the gene matches: 1. The CDR3 loop spans 14 amino acids. The germline V gene encodes CDR1 ENHRY and CDR2 SYGVKD. CDR3 DNA sequence: TGTGCCATCAGTGAGACTAGCGGGACCAATGAGCAGTTCTTC. Encoded protein: CAISETSGTNEQFF.

This clone was observed once. The V call is TRBV2, the J call TRBJ2-6; no definite D call. CDR1 and CDR2 from the germline V gene are SNHLY and FYNNEI. V lost 6 bases, J lost 3 bases, and 6 bases lay in between. The CDR3 sequence is 13 residues long. CDR3 region: CASRAVGANVLTF. As DNA, the CDR3 is TGTGCCAGCAGGGCGGTTGGGGCCAACGTCCTGACTTTC.

This chain uses TRBV2 with TRBJ2-7, with D maybe TRBD2 (6 bases). V lost 8 bases, J lost 2 bases, and 16 bases lay in between. This CDR3 contains 14 residues. CDR1 and CDR2 from the germline V gene are SNHLY and FYNNEI. CDR3: CASAGILGTYEQYF. In DNA, the CDR3 is TGTGCCAGCGCGGGGATCCTAGGAACCTACGAGCAGTACTTC.

V gene TRBV7-2 combines with J gene TRBJ2-5, with D perhaps TRBD1 (6 bases). The CDR3 spans 15 residues. The V and J ends lost 6 bases and 4 bases respectively, with 18 bases between them. Looked up from germline, CDR1 is SGHTA and CDR2 is FQGNSA. CDR3 DNA sequence: TGTGCCAGCAGATCCCGGGACACCAGGGGAGAGACCCAGTACTTC. This codes for CASRSRDTRGETQYF.

This clone was observed a handful of times. J is TRBJ2-7 and V is TRBV7-3; TRBD2 is a possible D gene (5 bases). Trimming removed 5 bases from V and 0 bases from J, with 14 bases in between. The germline V gene encodes CDR1 SGHTA and CDR2 FQGTGA. This CDR3 has 15 residues. CDR3: CASSPWGGGSYEQYF. The DNA of the CDR3 is TGTGCCAGCAGCCCGTGGGGTGGAGGCTCCTACGAGCAGTACTTC. Filled out from reference TRBV7-3 and TRBJ2-7, the complete variable domain reads GAGVSQTPSNKVTEKGKYVELRCDPISGHTALYWYRQSLGQGPEFLIYFQGTGAADDSGLPNDRFFAVRPEGSVSTLKIQRTERGDSAVYLCASSPWGGGSYEQYFGPGTRLTVT.

J is TRBJ2-7 and V is TRBV6-5, with TRBD1 matching over 7 bases. The length of the CDR3 is 14 residues. V was clipped by 6 bases and J by 2 bases; unmatched bases: 7. CDR1 and CDR2 from the germline V gene are MNHEY and SVGAGI. The CDR3 region has the DNA TGTGCCAGCAGCCGACAGGGAAGGACCTACGAGCAGTACTTC. Translation: CASSRQGRTYEQYF.

This clone was seen just once. The CDR3 DNA reads as TGTGCCAGCAGTATATACCGGGACAGGGGACACGGCTACACCTTC. Its protein product is CASSIYRDRGHGYTF. The chain uses TRBV7-9 and TRBJ1-2; TRBD1 aligns across 10 bases. J was trimmed by 8 bases and V by 6 bases; bases with no gene match: 12. The CDR3 is made up of 15 amino acids. Germline V lookup: CDR1 SEHNR, CDR2 FQNEAQ (reference sequence). Drawing the rest from reference TRBV7-9 and TRBJ1-2, the complete variable domain is DTGVSQNPRHKITKRGQNVTFRCDPISEHNRLYWYRQTLGQGPEFLTYFQNEAQLEKSRLLSDRFSAERPKGSFSTLEIQRTEQGDSAMYLCASSIYRDRGHGYTFGSGTRLTVV.

The rearrangement links TRBV28 to TRBJ1-2; D unclear. This CDR3 is 13 amino acids long. Trimming cost V 5 bases and J 4 bases, with 11 bases left between them. The germline CDR1 and CDR2 sequences are MDHEN and SYDVKM. As DNA, the CDR3 is TGTGCCAGCAGTCAAGATGTCAGCTATGGCTACACCTTC. Translation gives CASSQDVSYGYTF.

The chain recombines TRBV7-6 with TRBJ2-3, with D unclear. The CDR3 runs 12 residues. Looked up from germline, CDR1 is SGHVS and CDR2 is FNYEAQ. V was clipped by 3 bases and J by 2 bases, with 3 bases between them. For the CDR3, the DNA is TGTGCCAGCAGCTTTCTCACAGATACGCAGTATTTT. It specifies CASSFLTDTQYF.

A single count supports this clone. The genes are TRBV27 and TRBJ1-5; D is ambiguous. The CDR3 covers 14 residues. The V gene's germline CDR1 is MNHEY and CDR2 SMNVEV (reference sequence). With 2 bases removed from V and 3 bases from J, the gap between germline ends came to 8 bases. This CDR3 is CASSLTGHNQPQHF. CDR3 coding DNA: TGTGCCAGCAGTTTAACGGGTCACAATCAGCCCCAGCATTTT.

The chain joins TRBV21-1 to TRBJ2-1; the table gives TRBD2 as D, unverified against the DNA. TRBV21-1 is annotated as a pseudogene. This CDR3 has 19 residues. The CDR3 is CASSSGGLAGGWYYNEQFF. CDR3 in DNA: TGTGCCAGCAGCAGTGGGGGACTAGCGGGAGGGTGGTACTACAATGAGCAGTTCTTC.

The V call is TRBV12-3 or TRBV12-4, the J call TRBJ1-2; D call uncertain. The CDR3 spans 10 residues. V was pared by 5 bases and J by 8 bases, with 6 bases between. The CDR3 sequence is CASSLSGYTF. The CDR3 nucleotides are TGTGCCAGCAGTCTAAGCGGCTACACCTTC.

The chain recombines TRBV11-3 with TRBJ2-3, with 7 bases that match TRBD1. Germline CDR1 is SGHNT and CDR2 is YENEEA. This CDR3 spans 17 amino acids. Trimming took 0 bases from V and 2 from J; bases not matched to a gene: 8. The CDR3 DNA sequence: TGTGCCAGCAGCTTAGAGAGGGGGCCAGGGACCACAGATACGCAGTATTTT. Translating gives CASSLERGPGTTDTQYF.

The V call is TRBV12-3 or TRBV12-4, the J call TRBJ1-2; possible D gene TRBD1, 5 bases. V shed 8 bases and J shed 1 base, with 11 bases lying between them. The CDR3 is 13 amino acids. CDR3 in amino acids: CASRAQGNYGYTF. The CDR3 nucleotides are TGTGCCAGCCGAGCCCAGGGTAACTATGGCTACACCTTC.

The chain is built from TRBV27 and TRBJ1-2, with 8 bases aligning to TRBD1. In germline, CDR1 is MNHEY, CDR2 SMNVEV (reference sequence). The CDR3 sequence is 14 residues long. J was trimmed by 2 bases and V by 5 bases; bases with no gene match: 4. The CDR3 loop is CASSLNRGNYGYTF. CDR3 nucleotides: TGTGCCAGCAGTCTGAACAGGGGGAACTATGGCTACACCTTC.

The chain recombines TRBV27 with TRBJ1-4; TRBD1 is a possible D gene (6 bases). The V end lost 3 bases, the J end lost 1 base, and 9 bases lay between the germline ends. The CDR3 totals 15 residues. Germline loops: CDR1 MNHEY, CDR2 SMNVEV (reference sequence). The CDR3, as DNA: TGTGCCAGCAGTTTTGTGGACAGAACTAATGAAAAACTGTTTTTT. Its translation is CASSFVDRTNEKLFF.

V and J are TRBV12-5 and TRBJ2-5, with D perhaps matching TRBD2 (5 bases). Germline V gives CDR1 LGHNT, CDR2 FRNRAP. The CDR3 has 14 residues. V lost 4 bases to trimming and J lost 5 bases, with 14 bases between them. The CDR3 coding sequence is TGTGCTAGTGGTTCCCGAGGGCCCTCGGAGACCCAGTACTTC. Translated, it gives CASGSRGPSETQYF.

The chain uses TRBV9 and TRBJ1-5, with no clear D. CDR3 length equals 11 residues. Trimming left V 3 bases short and J 4 bases short, with 2 bases between. Germline V gene lookup returns CDR1 SGDLS and CDR2 YYNGEE. This chain's CDR3 is CASSANQPQHF. The CDR3 DNA reads TGTGCCAGCAGCGCAAATCAGCCCCAGCATTTT.

The chain uses TRBV7-2 and TRBJ1-2; TRBD1 aligns across 9 bases. The length of the CDR3 is 16 residues. From germline, CDR1 is SGHTA and CDR2 FQGNSA. Trimming at V came to 2 bases and at J to 3 bases, leaving 7 bases not matched to a gene. The CDR3 DNA follows: TGTGCCAGCAGCTTAAGGGGGGACAGGGCCGACTATGGCTACACCTTC. Amino acids: CASSLRGDRADYGYTF.

The chain employs TRBV7-2 and TRBJ1-5; 12 bases align to TRBD1. The CDR3 covers 17 residues. The V segment lost 8 bases and the J segment 2 bases; nucleotides outside the gene matches: 10. The germline V gene has CDR1 SGHTA and CDR2 FQGNSA. CDR3 DNA sequence: TGTGCCAGCGCTGGGACAGGGGGCTTTTTTCGCAATCAGCCCCAGCATTTT. Amino acid sequence: CASAGTGGFFRNQPQHF.

This chain links TRBV27 with TRBJ2-3, with a possible D match to TRBD2 (5 bases). Trimming took 7 bases from V and 2 from J, leaving 16 bases between them. The CDR3 consists of 15 residues. CDR1 is MNHEY and CDR2 is SMNVEV in the germline V gene (reference sequence). CDR3 bases: TGTGCCAGCACCCATTGGGGAGACATCACAGATACGCAGTATTTT. Amino acid sequence: CASTHWGDITDTQYF.